These T cell receptor beta chains were read from a single sample in a study of T cells in Graves' hyperthyroidism and ophthalmopathy. TCRdb passed the multiplex PCR reads through MiXCR, listing each CDR3 protein once. The profile covers about 200,000 distinct CDR3 sequences, with approximately 16% appearing a single time and roughly 49% taken by the ten largest. The sample taken for sequencing was blood. These receptor sequences come from a woman aged 45-65 years with Graves' hyperthyroidism. Each CDR3 is given with its conserved first and last residue. The D gene is left open where the match is weak. Expanded clones are given a class, and other clones once, few, many or no size at all.

v_call: TRBV27; d_call: TRBD2; clone_size: few; j_call: TRBJ2-7; cdr3_length: 14; cdr3_aa: CASSPAGGGHEQYF; cdr3_nt: TGTGCCAGCAGTCCAGCGGGAGGAGGCCACGAGCAGTACTTC
v_call: TRBV3-1; d_call: TRBD1; clone_size: few; j_call: TRBJ1-5; cdr3_length: 14; cdr3_aa: CASGGTGSNQPQHF; cdr3_nt: TGTGCCAGCGGAGGGACAGGAAGCAATCAGCCCCAGCATTTT
v_call: TRBV27; d_call: -; clone_size: many; j_call: TRBJ1-1; cdr3_length: 13; cdr3_aa: CASSLFGSTEAFF; cdr3_nt: TGTGCCAGCAGTTTATTCGGTAGCACTGAAGCTTTCTTT
v_call: TRBV18; d_call: -; clone_size: -; j_call: TRBJ1-1; cdr3_length: 17; cdr3_aa: CASSPSQLSLMNTEAFF; cdr3_nt: TGTGCCAGCTCACCCTCCCAGCTCTCCCTTATGAACACTGAAGCTTTCTTT
v_call: TRBV5-1; d_call: TRBD1; clone_size: many; j_call: TRBJ1-1; cdr3_length: 13; cdr3_aa: CASSLGGQDLPFF; cdr3_nt: TGCGCCAGCAGCTTGGGGGGACAGGACTTACCTTTCTTT
v_call: TRBV13; d_call: TRBD2; clone_size: few; j_call: TRBJ2-3; cdr3_length: 15; cdr3_aa: CASKREGLIADTQYF; cdr3_nt: TGTGCCAGCAAACGGGAGGGGCTAATCGCAGATACGCAGTATTTT
v_call: TRBV19; d_call: TRBD2; clone_size: -; j_call: TRBJ2-4; cdr3_length: 17; cdr3_aa: CASSIEVAGGPKNIQYF; cdr3_nt: TGTGCCAGTAGTATAGAGGTGGCGGGAGGGCCAAAAAACATTCAGTACTTC
v_call: TRBV30; d_call: -; clone_size: -; j_call: TRBJ2-3; cdr3_length: 15; cdr3_aa: CAWSEGQIITDTQYF; cdr3_nt: TGTGCCTGGAGTGAGGGCCAGATAATCACAGATACGCAGTATTTT
v_call: TRBV6-1; d_call: TRBD1; clone_size: many; j_call: TRBJ2-7; cdr3_length: 15; cdr3_aa: CASSFDRGLSYEQYF; cdr3_nt: TGTGCCAGCAGTTTCGACAGGGGGCTCTCCTACGAGCAGTACTTC
v_call: TRBV20-1; d_call: TRBD1; clone_size: many; j_call: TRBJ1-6; cdr3_length: 14; cdr3_aa: CSARVQGLDSPLHF; cdr3_nt: TGCAGTGCTAGAGTACAGGGGTTAGATTCACCCCTCCACTTT
v_call: TRBV29-1; d_call: -; clone_size: -; j_call: TRBJ2-1; cdr3_length: 13; cdr3_aa: CSVSGYSYNEQFF; cdr3_nt: TGCAGCGTAAGCGGGTACTCCTACAATGAGCAGTTCTTC
v_call: TRBV28; d_call: -; clone_size: many; j_call: TRBJ1-1; cdr3_length: 12; cdr3_aa: CASRDRPTEAFF; cdr3_nt: TGTGCCAGCCGAGACAGGCCCACTGAAGCTTTCTTT
v_call: TRBV6-1; d_call: -; clone_size: many; j_call: TRBJ2-6; cdr3_length: 15; cdr3_aa: CASRGFGSGANVLTF; cdr3_nt: TGTGCCAGCAGGGGATTTGGCTCTGGGGCCAACGTCCTGACTTTC
v_call: TRBV28; d_call: TRBD2; clone_size: many; j_call: TRBJ2-7; cdr3_length: 15; cdr3_aa: CASSPSGSGRYEQYF; cdr3_nt: TGTGCCAGCAGCCCATCAGGGAGCGGGAGATACGAGCAGTACTTC
v_call: TRBV30; d_call: -; clone_size: many; j_call: TRBJ2-7; cdr3_length: 13; cdr3_aa: CAWSAGASYEQYF; cdr3_nt: TGTGCCTGGAGTGCAGGAGCCTCCTACGAGCAGTACTTC
v_call: TRBV29-1; d_call: -; clone_size: many; j_call: TRBJ1-1; cdr3_length: 13; cdr3_aa: CSVGVAGGTEAFF; cdr3_nt: TGCAGCGTTGGGGTCGCCGGTGGCACTGAAGCTTTCTTT
v_call: TRBV7-2; d_call: TRBD2; clone_size: many; j_call: TRBJ2-1; cdr3_length: 17; cdr3_aa: CASSLGLAVSSYNEQFF; cdr3_nt: TGTGCCAGCAGCTTGGGACTAGCCGTTAGCTCCTACAATGAGCAGTTCTTC
v_call: TRBV12-3/TRBV12-4; d_call: -; clone_size: many; j_call: TRBJ2-1; cdr3_length: 14; cdr3_aa: CASSPTTSPGEQFF; cdr3_nt: TGTGCCAGCAGCCCGACTACCTCTCCTGGTGAGCAGTTCTTC
v_call: TRBV4-1; d_call: TRBD2; clone_size: many; j_call: TRBJ2-7; cdr3_length: 15; cdr3_aa: CASRIAGGPTNEQYF; cdr3_nt: TGCGCCAGCAGGATAGCGGGAGGGCCTACGAACGAGCAGTACTTC
v_call: TRBV7-9; d_call: -; clone_size: few; j_call: TRBJ1-1; cdr3_length: 15; cdr3_aa: CASSSRGPLNTEAFF; cdr3_nt: TGTGCCAGCAGCTCTCGAGGGCCCTTGAACACTGAAGCTTTCTTT
v_call: TRBV24-1; d_call: -; clone_size: many; j_call: TRBJ1-1; cdr3_length: 14; cdr3_aa: CATTSGQRATEAFF; cdr3_nt: TGTGCCACCACCTCGGGACAAAGGGCCACTGAAGCTTTCTTT
v_call: TRBV5-6; d_call: TRBD1; clone_size: -; j_call: TRBJ2-7; cdr3_length: 15; cdr3_aa: CASRRAGTGGHEQYF; cdr3_nt: TGTGCCAGCAGGAGAGCCGGGACAGGGGGCCACGAGCAGTACTTC
v_call: TRBV24-1; d_call: TRBD2; clone_size: many; j_call: TRBJ2-3; cdr3_length: 14; cdr3_aa: CASGGGRGGDTQYF; cdr3_nt: TGTGCCTCCGGGGGGGGAAGAGGCGGAGATACGCAGTATTTT
v_call: TRBV6-1; d_call: -; clone_size: many; j_call: TRBJ1-2; cdr3_length: 15; cdr3_aa: CASSESGGANYGYTF; cdr3_nt: TGTGCCAGCAGTGAATCGGGGGGCGCGAACTATGGCTACACCTTC
v_call: TRBV13; d_call: TRBD1; clone_size: -; j_call: TRBJ1-2; cdr3_length: 17; cdr3_aa: CASSLWSGTGGNYGYTF; cdr3_nt: TGTGCCAGCAGCTTATGGTCCGGGACAGGGGGGAACTATGGCTACACCTTC
v_call: TRBV7-9; d_call: -; clone_size: few; j_call: TRBJ2-1; cdr3_length: 12; cdr3_aa: CASTLLRGEQFF; cdr3_nt: TGTGCCAGCACCCTTCTTCGGGGAGAGCAGTTCTTC
v_call: TRBV7-6; d_call: -; clone_size: many; j_call: TRBJ1-1; cdr3_length: 15; cdr3_aa: CASSLVGQRDLLAFF; cdr3_nt: TGTGCCAGCAGCTTAGTTGGACAGAGGGATTTGTTGGCTTTCTTT
v_call: TRBV14; d_call: TRBD2; clone_size: few; j_call: TRBJ2-5; cdr3_length: 17; cdr3_aa: CASSTRRLAEYQETQYF; cdr3_nt: TGTGCCAGCAGCACTCGAAGACTAGCGGAGTACCAAGAGACCCAGTACTTC
v_call: TRBV11-1; d_call: -; clone_size: -; j_call: TRBJ2-1; cdr3_length: 13; cdr3_aa: CASSFLGYNEQFF; cdr3_nt: TGTGCCAGCAGCTTTCTGGGCTACAATGAGCAGTTCTTC
v_call: TRBV5-8; d_call: -; clone_size: many; j_call: TRBJ2-1; cdr3_length: 13; cdr3_aa: CASSSEAGDEQFF; cdr3_nt: TGTGCCAGCAGCTCCGAAGCGGGTGATGAGCAGTTCTTC
v_call: TRBV20-1; d_call: -; clone_size: few; j_call: TRBJ1-2; cdr3_length: 13; cdr3_aa: CSASSGNNYGYTF; cdr3_nt: TGCAGTGCTAGTAGTGGCAACAACTATGGCTACACCTTC
v_call: TRBV27; d_call: -; clone_size: many; j_call: TRBJ2-6; cdr3_length: 15; cdr3_aa: CASRSYNSGANVLTF; cdr3_nt: TGTGCCAGCAGGTCGTATAACTCTGGGGCCAACGTCCTGACTTTC
v_call: TRBV30; d_call: TRBD2; clone_size: few; j_call: TRBJ2-1; cdr3_length: 15; cdr3_aa: CAWTRGGHLYNEQFF; cdr3_nt: TGTGCCTGGACCCGGGGGGGTCACCTCTACAATGAGCAGTTCTTC
v_call: TRBV28; d_call: -; clone_size: many; j_call: TRBJ1-1; cdr3_length: 15; cdr3_aa: CASSLPGQLNTEAFF; cdr3_nt: TGTGCCAGCAGTTTGCCCGGACAGTTGAACACTGAAGCTTTCTTT
v_call: TRBV7-2; d_call: TRBD2; clone_size: many; j_call: TRBJ2-1; cdr3_length: 17; cdr3_aa: CASSLRVGLAGPNEQFF; cdr3_nt: TGTGCCAGCAGCTTACGGGTAGGGCTAGCGGGACCCAATGAGCAGTTCTTC
v_call: TRBV3-1; d_call: TRBD2; clone_size: many; j_call: TRBJ2-1; cdr3_length: 18; cdr3_aa: CASSPYVPSGSHDNEQFF; cdr3_nt: TGTGCCAGCAGCCCATACGTTCCTAGCGGGAGCCACGACAATGAGCAGTTCTTC
v_call: TRBV27; d_call: TRBD2; clone_size: many; j_call: TRBJ2-1; cdr3_length: 17; cdr3_aa: CASSPRKAGIRANEQFF; cdr3_nt: TGTGCCAGCAGTCCCCGAAAAGCGGGAATTCGGGCCAATGAGCAGTTCTTC
v_call: TRBV10-3; d_call: TRBD1; clone_size: few; j_call: TRBJ2-1; cdr3_length: 14; cdr3_aa: CAISESAGGNEQFF; cdr3_nt: TGTGCCATCAGTGAGTCAGCAGGGGGCAATGAGCAGTTCTTC
v_call: TRBV5-4; d_call: TRBD1; clone_size: -; j_call: TRBJ1-5; cdr3_length: 15; cdr3_aa: CASSAGGQGGQPQHF; cdr3_nt: TGTGCCAGCAGCGCCGGGGGACAGGGCGGTCAGCCCCAGCATTTT
v_call: TRBV12-3/TRBV12-4; d_call: TRBD2; clone_size: many; j_call: TRBJ2-3; cdr3_length: 15; cdr3_aa: CASRISGRALNTQYF; cdr3_nt: TGTGCCAGCAGGATTAGCGGGAGGGCCCTAAATACGCAGTATTTT
v_call: TRBV11-2; d_call: -; clone_size: many; j_call: TRBJ2-5; cdr3_length: 15; cdr3_aa: CASSLDKGPQETQYF; cdr3_nt: TGTGCCAGCAGCTTAGATAAGGGACCGCAAGAGACCCAGTACTTC
v_call: TRBV7-3; d_call: TRBD1; clone_size: many; j_call: TRBJ2-7; cdr3_length: 14; cdr3_aa: CASSSTGGAGEQYF; cdr3_nt: TGTGCCAGCAGCTCGACAGGGGGCGCGGGGGAGCAGTACTTC
v_call: TRBV30; d_call: -; clone_size: -; j_call: TRBJ2-1; cdr3_length: 14; cdr3_aa: CASKFGSSYNEQFF; cdr3_nt: TGTGCCAGTAAGTTTGGGAGCTCCTACAATGAGCAGTTCTTC
v_call: TRBV28; d_call: TRBD1; clone_size: many; j_call: TRBJ2-7; cdr3_length: 13; cdr3_aa: CASRAGQGYEQYF; cdr3_nt: TGTGCCAGCAGGGCGGGACAGGGCTACGAGCAGTACTTC
v_call: TRBV5-6; d_call: -; clone_size: many; j_call: TRBJ1-2; cdr3_length: 14; cdr3_aa: CASSLARQNYGYTF; cdr3_nt: TGTGCCAGCAGCTTGGCCCGACAGAACTATGGCTACACCTTC
v_call: TRBV12-3/TRBV12-4; d_call: -; clone_size: many; j_call: TRBJ1-1; cdr3_length: 11; cdr3_aa: CASSDWGEAFF; cdr3_nt: TGTGCCAGCAGTGACTGGGGGGAAGCTTTCTTT
v_call: TRBV3-1; d_call: -; clone_size: many; j_call: TRBJ1-1; cdr3_length: 15; cdr3_aa: CASSQAVLRNTEAFF; cdr3_nt: TGTGCCAGCAGCCAAGCGGTACTCCGAAACACTGAAGCTTTCTTT
v_call: TRBV6-1; d_call: -; clone_size: many; j_call: TRBJ1-6; cdr3_length: 14; cdr3_aa: CASSWGREGSPLHF; cdr3_nt: TGTGCCAGCAGCTGGGGCAGGGAGGGCTCACCCCTCCACTTT
v_call: TRBV6-1; d_call: TRBD2; clone_size: -; j_call: TRBJ2-4; cdr3_length: 15; cdr3_aa: CASTPGRGQLNIQYF; cdr3_nt: TGTGCCAGCACCCCGGGGAGGGGTCAGTTGAACATTCAGTACTTC
v_call: TRBV6-2/TRBV6-3; d_call: TRBD1; clone_size: -; j_call: TRBJ1-4; cdr3_length: 16; cdr3_aa: CASSYFRDRDNEKLFF; cdr3_nt: TGTGCCAGCAGTTACTTTCGGGACAGAGATAATGAAAAACTGTTTTTT
v_call: TRBV7-2; d_call: -; clone_size: many; j_call: TRBJ1-5; cdr3_length: 13; cdr3_aa: CASSVGLSQPQHF; cdr3_nt: TGTGCCAGCAGCGTGGGACTGAGTCAGCCCCAGCATTTT
v_call: TRBV3-1; d_call: TRBD1; clone_size: many; j_call: TRBJ1-1; cdr3_length: 15; cdr3_aa: CASSLMGQMNTEAFF; cdr3_nt: TGTGCCAGCAGCCTGATGGGACAGATGAACACTGAAGCTTTCTTT
v_call: TRBV2; d_call: -; clone_size: -; j_call: TRBJ2-3; cdr3_length: 14; cdr3_aa: CASSEQLDTDTQYF; cdr3_nt: TGTGCCAGCAGTGAACAGTTGGACACAGATACGCAGTATTTT
v_call: TRBV27; d_call: TRBD1; clone_size: -; j_call: TRBJ2-7; cdr3_length: 16; cdr3_aa: CASSLSIGTGTYEQYF; cdr3_nt: TGTGCCAGCAGTTTATCGATAGGGACAGGGACCTACGAGCAGTACTTC
v_call: TRBV24-1; d_call: -; clone_size: many; j_call: TRBJ2-1; cdr3_length: 15; cdr3_aa: CATSASRRTYNEQFF; cdr3_nt: TGTGCCACCAGTGCCTCTCGCAGGACCTACAATGAGCAGTTCTTC
v_call: TRBV28; d_call: -; clone_size: -; j_call: TRBJ1-2; cdr3_length: 13; cdr3_aa: CASSPARGYGYTF; cdr3_nt: TGTGCCAGCAGTCCAGCCAGGGGCTATGGCTACACCTTC
v_call: TRBV6-1; d_call: TRBD2; clone_size: -; j_call: TRBJ2-5; cdr3_length: 12; cdr3_aa: CATSAGQETQHF; cdr3_nt: TGTGCCACCTCAGCGGGGCAAGAGACCCAGCACTTC